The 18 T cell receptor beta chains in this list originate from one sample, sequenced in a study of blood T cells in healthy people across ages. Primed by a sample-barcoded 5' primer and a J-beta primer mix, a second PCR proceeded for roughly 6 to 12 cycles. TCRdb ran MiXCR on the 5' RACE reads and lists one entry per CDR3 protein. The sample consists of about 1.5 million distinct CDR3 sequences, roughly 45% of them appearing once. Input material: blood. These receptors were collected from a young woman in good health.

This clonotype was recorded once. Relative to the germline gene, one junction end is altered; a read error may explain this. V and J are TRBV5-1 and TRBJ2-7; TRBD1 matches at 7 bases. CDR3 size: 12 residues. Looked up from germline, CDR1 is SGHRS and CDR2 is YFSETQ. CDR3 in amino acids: CAGSLTGHEQYF. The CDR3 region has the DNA TGCGCCGGCAGCCTGACAGGGCACGAGCAGTACTTC.

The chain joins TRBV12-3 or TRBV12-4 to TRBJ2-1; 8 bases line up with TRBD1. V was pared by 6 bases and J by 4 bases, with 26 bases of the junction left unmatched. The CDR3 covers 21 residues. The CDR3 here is CASRGNPGTGPGRQSYNEQFF. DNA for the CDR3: TGTGCCAGCAGGGGAAACCCCGGGACAGGCCCCGGACGACAGTCTTACAATGAGCAGTTCTTC.

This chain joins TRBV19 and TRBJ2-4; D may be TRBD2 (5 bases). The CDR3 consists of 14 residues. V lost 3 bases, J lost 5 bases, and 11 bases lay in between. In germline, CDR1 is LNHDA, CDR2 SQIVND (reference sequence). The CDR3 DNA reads TGTGCCAGTAGTATGATCGGGGTGGAAAACATTCAGTACTTC. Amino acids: CASSMIGVENIQYF.

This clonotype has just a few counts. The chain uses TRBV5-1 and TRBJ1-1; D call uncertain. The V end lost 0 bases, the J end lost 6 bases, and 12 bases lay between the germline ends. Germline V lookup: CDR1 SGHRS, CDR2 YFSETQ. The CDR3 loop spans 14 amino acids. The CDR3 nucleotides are TGCGCCAGCAGCTTGGCGGTAGGAGATCCTGAAGCTTTCTTT. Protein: CASSLAVGDPEAFF.

Written as DNA, the CDR3 is TGTGCCAGCAGCCAAAACCTAGGGGGGAACTATGGCTACACCTTC. Its translation is CASSQNLGGNYGYTF. The chain is built from TRBV14 and TRBJ1-2, with TRBD1 as a possible D gene (6 bases). V was pared by 2 bases and J by 2 bases, with 12 bases between. The length of the CDR3 is 15 residues. Germline V lookup: CDR1 SGHDN, CDR2 FVKESK.

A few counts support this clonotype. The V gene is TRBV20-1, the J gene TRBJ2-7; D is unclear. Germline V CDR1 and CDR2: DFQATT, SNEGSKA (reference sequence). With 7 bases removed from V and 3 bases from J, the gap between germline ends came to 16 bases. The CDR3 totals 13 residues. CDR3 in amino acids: CSGTDLSYYEQYF. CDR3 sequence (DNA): TGCAGTGGGACCGATCTTTCATACTACGAGCAGTACTTC.

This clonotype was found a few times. The CDR3 DNA sequence: TGTGCCAGCAGTTTATCGGCCGGGACTAGCGGTCCCTCCTACGAGCAGTACTTC. Protein sequence: CASSLSAGTSGPSYEQYF. The rearrangement uses TRBV27 and TRBJ2-7, with TRBD2 identical over 11 bases. The germline V gene has CDR1 MNHEY and CDR2 SMNVEV (reference sequence). The trim removed 0 bases at V and 0 bases at J, leaving 7 bases unmatched. The CDR3 contains 18 residues.

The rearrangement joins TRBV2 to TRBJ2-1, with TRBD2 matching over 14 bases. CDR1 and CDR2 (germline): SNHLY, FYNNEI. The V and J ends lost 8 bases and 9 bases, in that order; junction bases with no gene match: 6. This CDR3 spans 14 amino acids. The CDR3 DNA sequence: TGTGCCAGCGGGGTGACTAGCGGGAGGGGTGAGCAGTTCTTC. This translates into CASGVTSGRGEQFF.

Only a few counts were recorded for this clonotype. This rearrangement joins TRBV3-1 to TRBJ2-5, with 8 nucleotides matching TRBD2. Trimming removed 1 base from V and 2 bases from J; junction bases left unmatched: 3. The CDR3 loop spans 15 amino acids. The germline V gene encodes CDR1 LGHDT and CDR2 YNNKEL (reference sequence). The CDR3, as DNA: TGTGCCAGCAGCCAAGGAGCGGGGGAGCAAGAGACCCAGTACTTC. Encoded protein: CASSQGAGEQETQYF.

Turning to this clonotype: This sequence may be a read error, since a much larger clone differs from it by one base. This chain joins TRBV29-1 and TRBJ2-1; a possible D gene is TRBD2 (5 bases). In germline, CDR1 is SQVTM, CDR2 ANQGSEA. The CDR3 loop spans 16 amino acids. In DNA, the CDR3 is TGCAACGTTGTTCAGGTTGGCGGGCCAGTGGACAATGAGCAGTTCTTC. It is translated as CNVVQVGGPVDNEQFF.

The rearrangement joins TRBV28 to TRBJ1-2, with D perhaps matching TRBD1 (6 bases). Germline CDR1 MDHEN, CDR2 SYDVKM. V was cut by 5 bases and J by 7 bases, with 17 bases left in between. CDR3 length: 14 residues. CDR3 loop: CASSGGGKTIGYTF. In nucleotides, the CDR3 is TGTGCCAGCAGTGGAGGGGGAAAGACTATTGGCTACACCTTC.

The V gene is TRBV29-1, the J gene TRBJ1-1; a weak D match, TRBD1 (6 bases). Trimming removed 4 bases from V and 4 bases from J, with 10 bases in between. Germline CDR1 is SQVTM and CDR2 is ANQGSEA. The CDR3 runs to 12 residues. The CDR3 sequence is CSVGGAGTEAFF. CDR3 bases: TGCAGCGTTGGGGGGGCCGGCACTGAAGCTTTCTTT. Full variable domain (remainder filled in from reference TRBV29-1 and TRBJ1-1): SAVISQKPSRDICQRGTSLTIQCQVDSQVTMMFWYRQQPGQSLTLIATANQGSEATYESGFVIDKFPISRPNLTFSTLTVSNMSPEDSSIYLCSVGGAGTEAFFGQGTRLTVV.

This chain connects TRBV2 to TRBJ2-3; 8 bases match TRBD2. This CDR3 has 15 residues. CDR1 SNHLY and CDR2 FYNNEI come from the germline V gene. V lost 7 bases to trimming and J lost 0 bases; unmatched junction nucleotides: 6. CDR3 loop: CASTEERGSTDTQYF. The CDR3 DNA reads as TGTGCCAGCACCGAGGAGCGGGGGAGCACAGATACGCAGTATTTT.

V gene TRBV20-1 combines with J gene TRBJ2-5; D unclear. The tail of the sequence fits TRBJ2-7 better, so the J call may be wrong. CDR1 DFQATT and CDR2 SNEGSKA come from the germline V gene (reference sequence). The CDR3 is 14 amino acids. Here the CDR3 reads CSASAPVVISEQYF. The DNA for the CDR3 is TGCAGTGCTAGCGCCCCGGTTGTGATTTCCGAGCAGTACTTC.

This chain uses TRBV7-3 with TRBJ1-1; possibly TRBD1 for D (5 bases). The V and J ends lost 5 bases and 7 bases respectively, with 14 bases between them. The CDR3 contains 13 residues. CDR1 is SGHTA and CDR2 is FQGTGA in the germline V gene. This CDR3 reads CASSPGDGREAFF. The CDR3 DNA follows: TGTGCCAGCAGCCCTGGGGACGGACGTGAAGCTTTCTTT. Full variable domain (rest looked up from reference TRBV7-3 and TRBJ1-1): GAGVSQTPSNKVTEKGKYVELRCDPISGHTALYWYRQSLGQGPEFLIYFQGTGAADDSGLPNDRFFAVRPEGSVSTLKIQRTERGDSAVYLCASSPGDGREAFFGQGTRLTVV.

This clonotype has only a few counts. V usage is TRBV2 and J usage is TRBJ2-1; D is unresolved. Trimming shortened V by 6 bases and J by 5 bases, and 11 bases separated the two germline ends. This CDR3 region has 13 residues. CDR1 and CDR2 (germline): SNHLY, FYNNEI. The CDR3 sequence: CASSLDINNEQFF. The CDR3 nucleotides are TGTGCCAGCAGCCTGGATATTAACAATGAGCAGTTCTTC.

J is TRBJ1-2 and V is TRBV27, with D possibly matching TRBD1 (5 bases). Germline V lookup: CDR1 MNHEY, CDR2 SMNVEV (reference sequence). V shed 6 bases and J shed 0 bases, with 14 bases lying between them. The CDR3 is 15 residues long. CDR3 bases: TGTGCCAGCAGAGCAGGGTCGGGGGCTAACTATGGCTACACCTTC. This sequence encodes CASRAGSGANYGYTF.

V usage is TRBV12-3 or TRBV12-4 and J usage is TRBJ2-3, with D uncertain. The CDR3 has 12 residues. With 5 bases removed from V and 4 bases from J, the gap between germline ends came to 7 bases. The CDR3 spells CASSHSADTQYF. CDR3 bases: TGTGCCAGCAGTCACTCAGCAGATACGCAGTATTTT.